A few counts support the clone carrying this T cell receptor (beta chain). What it binds is not known. This sample is drawn from a study of molecular identifiers for immune sequencing clone quantification. The study, taken as a whole, reports: Sizes of clones that are highly expanded could be underestimated (if identical TCR molecules share a barcode).

This CDR3 is built from 14 residues. Trimming at V came to 1 base and at J to 6 bases, leaving 3 bases not matched to a gene. Germline lookup yields CDR1 SGDLS and CDR2 YYNGEE. TCRdb itself ran the PCR reads through MiXCR, one entry per CDR3 protein. The sample consists of 600,000 to 650,000 distinct CDR3 sequences, just under 20% of them appearing once. The sample consisted of naive CD8+ T cells from blood, with Jurkat cell RNA spiked in. Stated subset: FACS-sorted CD8+CD4-CCR7+CD45RA+ naive T cells. The rearrangement joins TRBV9 to TRBJ2-7; 11 positions match TRBD2. The receptor's source is a human donor in good health. Some libraries in this study had Jurkat cell RNA spiked in. The CDR3, as DNA: TGTGCCAGCAGCGTACTAGCGGGAGGCGGCGAGCAGTACTTC. Translated, it gives CASSVLAGGGEQYF.